One sample yielded the 25 T cell receptor beta chains listed below, sequenced in a study of OX40 agonist ivuxolimab in advanced cancers. Data came from immunoSEQ multiplex PCR; TCRdb stores just in-frame clones and leaves some out. The sample records 100,000 to 150,000 clones, roughly 92% being singletons. The starting material was CD4+ or CD8+ T cells sorted from blood, obtained in a trial of the OX40 agonist ivuxolimab. These receptors were obtained from an adult with an advanced solid tumor such as melanoma, head and neck, liver or kidney cancer.

V usage is TRBV19 and J usage is TRBJ2-3, with D unclear. From germline, CDR1 is LNHDA and CDR2 SQIVND (reference sequence). The CDR3 is 15 residues long. Trimming stripped 2 bases from V and 1 base from J, with 10 bases between. The CDR3, as DNA: TGTGCCAGTAGTATAATCCAGGCCCGCACAGATACGCAGTATTTT. Protein: CASSIIQARTDTQYF. The full variable domain, with the rest looked up from reference TRBV19 and TRBJ2-3, is DGGITQSPKYLFRKEGQNVTLSCEQNLNHDAMYWYRQDPGQGLRLIYYSQIVNDFQKGDIAEGYSVSREKKESFPLTVTSAQKNPTAFYLCASSIIQARTDTQYFGPGTRLTVL.

The chain is built from TRBV5-4 and TRBJ2-7; D remains unclear. Per the germline V gene, CDR1 is SGHNT and CDR2 is YYREEE (reference sequence). V lost 4 bases and J 12 bases, leaving 17 bases between the germline ends. The CDR3 extends over 12 amino acids. The DNA of the CDR3 is TGTGCCAGCAGCGGCGGAGTCACCCCCAGGTACTTC. This codes for CASSGGVTPRYF.

Points on this clone: Other nucleotide sequences in the sample specify the same CDR3. V usage is TRBV9 and J usage is TRBJ2-1, with TRBD2 identical over 13 bases. The V gene's germline CDR1 is SGDLS and CDR2 YYNGEE. V lost 2 bases, J lost 2 bases, and 1 base stayed unmatched. The CDR3 is 16 amino acids. The CDR3 sequence is CASSVGTSGTYNEQFF. The CDR3 DNA reads as TGTGCCAGCAGCGTGGGGACTAGCGGGACCTACAATGAGCAGTTCTTC.

The chain uses TRBV7-8 and TRBJ1-5; D remains unclear. Trimming stripped 5 bases from V and 1 base from J, with 9 bases between. Germline CDR1 and CDR2: SGHVS and FQNEAQ. CDR3 length equals 14 residues. CDR3 sequence (DNA): TGTGCCAGCAGCCCGACCTCAAGCAATCAGCCCCAGCATTTT. This gives the protein CASSPTSSNQPQHF.

The chain combines TRBV4-1 with TRBJ1-1; D call uncertain. CDR3 length equals 14 residues. Trimming left V 4 bases short and J 1 base short, with 10 bases between. Germline loops: CDR1 MGHRA, CDR2 YSYEKL. This CDR3 is CASSLLAENTEAFF. CDR3 nucleotides: TGCGCCAGCAGCCTGCTCGCAGAGAACACTGAAGCTTTCTTT.

The CDR3 DNA reads TGCGCCAGCAGCTTAGAGACAGGGGAAGGTCAGCCCCAGCATTTT. Translated, it gives CASSLETGEGQPQHF. The rearrangement joins TRBV5-1 to TRBJ1-5, with TRBD1 matching 8 bases. Looked up from germline, CDR1 is SGHRS and CDR2 is YFSETQ. V dropped 2 bases and J dropped 6; count of bases not matched to a gene: 7. The CDR3 spans 15 residues.

The V gene is TRBV5-1, the J gene TRBJ2-1, with D uncertain. Trimming removed 4 bases from V and 0 bases from J, with 8 bases in between. Germline V gives CDR1 SGHRS, CDR2 YFSETQ. The CDR3 length is 14 residues. CDR3 bases: TGCGCCAGCAGCGGGTACAGCTCCTACAATGAGCAGTTCTTC. Its protein is CASSGYSSYNEQFF.

The rearrangement links TRBV5-1 to TRBJ2-1, with D maybe TRBD1 (5 bases). Germline loops: CDR1 SGHRS, CDR2 YFSETQ. With 0 bases removed from V and 0 bases from J, the gap between germline ends came to 7 bases. There are 15 residues in the CDR3. The CDR3 nucleotides are TGCGCCAGCAGCTTGGGGCAGGGCTCCTACAATGAGCAGTTCTTC. Its protein product is CASSLGQGSYNEQFF.

V is TRBV12-5 and J is TRBJ1-1, with D tentatively TRBD1 (6 bases). With 1 base removed from V and 8 bases from J, the gap between germline ends came to 14 bases. CDR1 and CDR2 from the germline V gene are LGHNT and FRNRAP. The length of the CDR3 is 14 residues. For the CDR3, the DNA is TGTGCTAGTGGTTTGGGGGGGGGCAGTCCCGAAGCTTTCTTT. Its translation: CASGLGGGSPEAFF.

The genes are TRBV7-3 and TRBJ2-2, with D perhaps matching TRBD2 (5 bases). The germline CDR1 and CDR2 sequences are SGHTA and FQGTGA. This CDR3 contains 19 residues. Between the trimmed V and J ends, which lost 4 bases and 0 bases, there was a span of 21 bases. The CDR3 coding sequence is TGTGCCAGCAGCTCTGCCTGGGTAGGGAGAACTCCGAACACCGGGGAGCTGTTTTTT. Translation gives CASSSAWVGRTPNTGELFF.

The V and J genes are TRBV2 and TRBJ1-1; TRBD1 is a possible D gene (6 bases). The CDR3 is made up of 13 amino acids. The V end lost 5 bases, the J end lost 1 base, and 8 bases lay between the germline ends. Germline CDR1 reads SNHLY; CDR2 reads FYNNEI. The CDR3 sequence is CASSPTGNTEAFF. CDR3 bases: TGTGCCAGCAGTCCGACAGGGAACACTGAAGCTTTCTTT.

In its sample, this clone was seen a few times. The chain has TRBV27 and TRBJ2-1; D remains unclear. CDR1 MNHEY and CDR2 SMNVEV come from the germline V gene (reference sequence). The V end lost 8 bases, the J end lost 0 bases, and 5 bases lay between the germline ends. This CDR3 spans 12 amino acids. CDR3 nucleotide sequence: TGTGCCAGCGAGAGCTCCTACAATGAGCAGTTCTTC. It translates to CASESSYNEQFF.

The chain has TRBV5-1 and TRBJ2-3; possibly TRBD1 for D (6 bases). The CDR3 is 15 residues long. Germline CDR1 is SGHRS and CDR2 is YFSETQ. Trimming took off 9 bases at V and 0 bases at J, with 17 bases between the two ends. This CDR3 is CATAKQGLSTDTQYF. CDR3 in DNA: TGCGCCACGGCAAAACAGGGTCTTAGCACAGATACGCAGTATTTT. The full variable domain, its missing parts supplied by reference TRBV5-1 and TRBJ2-3, is KAGVTQTPRYLIKTRGQQVTLSCSPISGHRSVSWYQQTPGQGLQFLFEYFSETQRNKGNFPGRFSGRQFSNSRSEMNVSTLELGDSALYLCATAKQGLSTDTQYFGPGTRLTVL.

The chain couples TRBV19 to TRBJ1-5; D is uncertain. From germline, CDR1 is LNHDA and CDR2 SQIVND (reference sequence). The V end was cut by 0 bases, the J end by 11 bases, with 11 bases between. CDR3 length: 13 residues. CDR3 protein: CASSIEYMETQHF. The CDR3, as DNA: TGTGCCAGTAGTATAGAATATATGGAGACCCAGCATTTT.

The gene calls are TRBV30 and TRBJ2-5; TRBD1 matches at 9 bases. The J call may be faulty, since TRBJ2-7 better matches the DNA end. This CDR3 comprises 13 residues. Germline-derived CDR1 and CDR2 are GTSNPN and SVGIG (reference sequence). The CDR3 loop reads CAWSRQGGNEQYF. CDR3 in DNA: TGTGCCTGGAGCCGACAGGGGGGTAACGAGCAGTACTTC.

There are a few counts of this clone. The chain couples TRBV30 to TRBJ2-1; D perhaps matches TRBD2 (6 bases). The germline V and J ends were trimmed by 1 base and 0 bases, with 13 bases remaining between them. Germline V gene data show CDR1 as GTSNPN and CDR2 as SVGIG (reference sequence). CDR3 length: 16 residues. CDR3 region: CAWSGGGGISYNEQFF. In DNA form, the CDR3 reads TGTGCCTGGAGTGGTGGTGGAGGGATCTCCTACAATGAGCAGTTCTTC. The full variable domain, with the rest looked up from reference TRBV30 and TRBJ2-1, is SQTIHQWPATLVQPVGSPLSLECTVEGTSNPNLYWYRQAAGRGLQLLFYSVGIGQISSEVPQNLSASRPQDRQFILSSKKLLLSDSGFYLCAWSGGGGISYNEQFFGPGTRLTVL.

The V call is TRBV10-2, the J call TRBJ2-3, with 8 positions matching TRBD2. This CDR3 comprises 16 residues. V lost 9 bases and J lost 1; bases outside the gene matches: 12. The germline V gene encodes CDR1 WSHSY and CDR2 SAAADI. CDR3 DNA sequence: TGCGCCAGTTCAGGAGCTAGCGGGTCCCGCACAGATACGCAGTATTTT. Translated, it gives CASSGASGSRTDTQYF.

The V call is TRBV2, the J call TRBJ2-7; D is unclear. Germline CDR1 reads SNHLY; CDR2 reads FYNNEI. Trimming removed 7 bases from V and 7 bases from J, with 17 bases in between. CDR3 length equals 13 residues. CDR3 protein: CASTRQIVGEQYF. The CDR3 nucleotides read TGTGCCAGCACACGCCAGATCGTGGGGGAGCAGTACTTC.

V is TRBV7-8 and J is TRBJ2-7; D is ambiguous. Germline CDR1 SGHVS, CDR2 FQNEAQ. The CDR3 runs to 11 residues. V was shortened by 4 bases and J by 3 bases, with 4 bases between the two germline ends. Written as DNA, the CDR3 is TGTGCCAGCAGCTCTCACTACGAGCAGTACTTC. Translated, it gives CASSSHYEQYF.

J is TRBJ2-7 and V is TRBV7-2; weak D call: TRBD2 (5 bases). Germline V gives CDR1 SGHTA, CDR2 FQGNSA. The germline V and J ends were trimmed by 0 bases and 1 base, with 7 bases remaining between them. This CDR3 is 14 amino acids long. The CDR3 spells CASSLAGLSYEQYF. The DNA for the CDR3 is TGTGCCAGCAGCTTAGCCGGACTTTCCTACGAGCAGTACTTC.

The chain couples TRBV6-1 to TRBJ1-2; D remains ambiguous. The CDR3 extends over 14 amino acids. V lost 4 bases and J lost 3, with 12 bases in between. Germline V CDR1 and CDR2: MNHNS, SASEGT. In DNA form, the CDR3 reads TGTGCCAGCAGTGGAAACAACGGGTACTATGGCTACACCTTC. Its protein product is CASSGNNGYYGYTF.

The chain joins TRBV29-1 to TRBJ2-3; maybe TRBD1 (6 bases). Germline V lookup: CDR1 SQVTM, CDR2 ANQGSEA. The CDR3 consists of 12 residues. Trimming stripped 3 bases from V and 4 bases from J, with 8 bases between. Here the CDR3 DNA reads TGCAGCGTTGATGCAGGGGCAGATACGCAGTATTTT. This sequence encodes CSVDAGADTQYF.

This sequence joins TRBV11-2 and TRBJ2-1; D is possibly TRBD1 (5 bases). CDR3 length: 17 amino acids. Germline CDR1 is SGHAT and CDR2 is FQNNGV. With 7 bases removed from V and 4 bases from J, the gap between germline ends came to 23 bases. The CDR3 nucleotides read TGTGCCAGCACCCATCTGGTCGGGCCAAGGGGATACAATGAGCAGTTCTTC. Amino acids: CASTHLVGPRGYNEQFF. The full variable domain, rest sourced from reference TRBV11-2 and TRBJ2-1, is EAGVAQSPRYKIIEKRQSVAFWCNPISGHATLYWYQQILGQGPKLLIQFQNNGVVDDSQLPKDRFSAERLKGVDSTLKIQPAKLEDSAVYLCASTHLVGPRGYNEQFFGPGTRLTVL.

This chain joins TRBV9 and TRBJ1-2; 12 positions agree with TRBD1. V shed 2 bases, J shed 7 bases, and the junction held 3 bases outside the gene matches. The CDR3 length is 14 residues. The germline CDR1 and CDR2 sequences are SGDLS and YYNGEE. The CDR3 nucleotides read TGTGCCAGCAGCGTTGGGACAGGGGGCTCTGGCTACACCTTC. Its protein is CASSVGTGGSGYTF. The full variable domain, completed using reference TRBV9 and TRBJ1-2, is DSGVTQTPKHLITATGQRVTLRCSPRSGDLSVYWYQQSLDQGLQFLIQYYNGEERAKGNILERFSAQQFPDLHSELNLSSLELGDSALYFCASSVGTGGSGYTFGSGTRLTVV.

This clone was observed once. The chain combines TRBV18 with TRBJ1-4; D is perhaps TRBD1 (5 bases). Trimming pared 5 bases from V and 5 bases from J, leaving 12 bases between. Per germline, CDR1 KGHSH and CDR2 LQKENI. CDR3 size: 14 residues. The CDR3 loop reads CASSSTAGNEKLFF. CDR3 in DNA: TGTGCCAGCTCATCGACAGCGGGAAATGAAAAACTGTTTTTT.